This T cell receptor beta chain came from a study of shared clonotypes between healthy human individuals. This CDR3 has 11 amino acids. Germline CDR1 is LNHDA and CDR2 is SQIVND (reference sequence). V was trimmed by 6 bases and J by 7 bases, leaving 7 bases between them. Genomic DNA per cell subset filled all wells of several immunoSEQ plates. The data were produced by immunoSEQ multiplex PCR, yet TCRdb's version contains in-frame clones alone and is incomplete. The table shows around 1.6 million clones, with 95% to 99% occurring only once. Sequences were obtained from naive CD4+ T cells sorted from blood. Stated subset: CD45RA+ positively selected. The sequence derives from a man aged 25 to 40 in good health. The genes are TRBV19 and TRBJ2-1; D is ambiguous. The CDR3 coding sequence is TGTGCCAGTAGCCGCATAAATGAGCAGTTCTTC. This translates into CASSRINEQFF. Variable domain in full (rest from reference TRBV19 and TRBJ2-1): DGGITQSPKYLFRKEGQNVTLSCEQNLNHDAMYWYRQDPGQGLRLIYYSQIVNDFQKGDIAEGYSVSREKKESFPLTVTSAQKNPTAFYLCASSRINEQFFGPGTRLTVL.